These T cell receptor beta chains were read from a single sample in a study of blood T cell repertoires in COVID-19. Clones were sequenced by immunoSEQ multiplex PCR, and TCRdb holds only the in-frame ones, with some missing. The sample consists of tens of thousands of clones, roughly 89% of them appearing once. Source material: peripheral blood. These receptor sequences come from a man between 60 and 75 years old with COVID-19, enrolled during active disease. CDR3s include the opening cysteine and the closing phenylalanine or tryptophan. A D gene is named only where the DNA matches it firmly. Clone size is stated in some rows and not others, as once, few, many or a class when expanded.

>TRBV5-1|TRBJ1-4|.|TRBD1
CASSLRQGRNEKLFF
TGCGCCAGCAGCTTACGACAGGGACGTAATGAAAAACTGTTTTTT
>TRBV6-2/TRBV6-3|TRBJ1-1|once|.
CASSSTDIKEKAFF
TGTGCCAGCAGTTCCACGGACATAAAAGAAAAAGCTTTCTTT
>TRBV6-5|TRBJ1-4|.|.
CASRRTVAEKLFF
TGTGCCAGCAGGAGGACAGTGGCTGAAAAACTGTTTTTT
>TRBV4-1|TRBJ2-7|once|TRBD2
CASSQDKGTSVYEQYF
TGCGCCAGCAGCCAAGATAAGGGGACTAGTGTCTACGAGCAGTACTTC
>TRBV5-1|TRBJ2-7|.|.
CASRTGSISYEQYF
TGCGCCAGCAGGACCGGGAGTATCTCCTACGAGCAGTACTTC
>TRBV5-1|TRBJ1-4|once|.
CASSLGQLDRTNEKLFF
TGCGCCAGCAGCTTGGGACAGCTGGATAGGACTAATGAAAAACTGTTTTTT
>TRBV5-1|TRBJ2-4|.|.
CASSPRGVAGPTHQYF
TGCGCCAGCAGCCCCCGCGGGGTGGCGGGTCCGACTCATCAGTACTTC
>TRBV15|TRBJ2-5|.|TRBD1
CATLGQVGETQYF
TGTGCCACCTTGGGACAGGTGGGAGAGACCCAGTACTTC
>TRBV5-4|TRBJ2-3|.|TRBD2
CASSSGLAGSTDTQYF
TGTGCCAGCAGTTCGGGGCTAGCGGGGTCCACAGATACGCAGTATTTT
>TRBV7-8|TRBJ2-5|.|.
CASSLLLAAVLETQYF
TGTGCCAGCAGCTTACTGTTAGCGGCGGTACTAGAGACCCAGTACTTC
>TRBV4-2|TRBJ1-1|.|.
CASSQDSSTLTEAFF
TGTGCCAGCAGCCAAGATAGTAGCACCCTCACTGAAGCTTTCTTT
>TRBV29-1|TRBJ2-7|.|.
CSVLLSLRNEQYF
TGCAGCGTGTTGCTCTCCCTAAGAAACGAGCAGTACTTC
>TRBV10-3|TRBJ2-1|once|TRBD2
CATQATSGGERVSYNEQFF
TGTGCCACACAAGCGACTAGCGGGGGAGAGAGAGTATCCTACAATGAGCAGTTCTTC
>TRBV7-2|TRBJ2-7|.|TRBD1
CASSFAGTAEFEQYF
TGTGCCAGCAGCTTCGCAGGGACAGCGGAATTCGAGCAGTACTTC
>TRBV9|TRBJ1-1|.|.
CASSLEPLGTEAFF
TGTGCCAGCAGCCTGGAGCCTTTGGGCACTGAAGCTTTCTTT
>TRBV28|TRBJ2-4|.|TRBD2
CASSFSGTNIQYF
TGTGCCAGCAGTTTTAGCGGGACTAACATTCAGTACTTC
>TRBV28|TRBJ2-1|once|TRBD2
CASSSPAGGSYNEQFF
TGTGCCAGCAGTTCTCCAGCGGGAGGGTCCTACAATGAGCAGTTCTTC
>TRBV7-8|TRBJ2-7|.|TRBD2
CASSQGGLAGGSSYEQYF
TGTGCCAGCAGCCAGGGAGGACTAGCGGGAGGGAGCTCCTACGAGCAGTACTTC
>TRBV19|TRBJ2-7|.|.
CASRYDSREDYEQYF
TGTGCCAGTAGGTACGACAGTAGGGAGGACTACGAGCAGTACTTC
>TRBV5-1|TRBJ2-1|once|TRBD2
CASSPGTSDEQFF
TGCGCCAGCAGCCCCGGGACTAGCGATGAGCAGTTCTTC
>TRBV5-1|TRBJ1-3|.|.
CASSLAMTAGNTIYF
TGCGCCAGCAGCTTGGCCATGACAGCGGGAAACACCATATATTTT
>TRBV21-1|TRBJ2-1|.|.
CASSNRTGGTYNEQFF
TGTGCCAGCAGCAACCGGACAGGAGGAACTTACAATGAGCAGTTCTTC